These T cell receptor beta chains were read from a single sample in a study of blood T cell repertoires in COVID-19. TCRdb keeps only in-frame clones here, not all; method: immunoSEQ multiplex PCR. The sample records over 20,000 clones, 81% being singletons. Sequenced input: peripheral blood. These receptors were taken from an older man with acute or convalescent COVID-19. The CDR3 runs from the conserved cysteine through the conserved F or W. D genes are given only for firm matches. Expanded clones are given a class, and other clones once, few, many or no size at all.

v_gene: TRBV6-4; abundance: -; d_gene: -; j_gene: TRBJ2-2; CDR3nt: TGTGCCAGCAGTGACAGGACGGGGACCGGGGAGCTGTTTTTT; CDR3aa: CASSDRTGTGELFF
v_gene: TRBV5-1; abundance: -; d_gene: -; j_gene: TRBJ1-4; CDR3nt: TGCGCCAGCAGCCTGAACTCGGGGGCTAATGAAAAACTGTTTTTT; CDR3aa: CASSLNSGANEKLFF
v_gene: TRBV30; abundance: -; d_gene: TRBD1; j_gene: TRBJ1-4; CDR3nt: TGTGCCTGGAGCTATGGGACAGGGGCGAATGAAAAACTGTTTTTT; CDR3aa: CAWSYGTGANEKLFF
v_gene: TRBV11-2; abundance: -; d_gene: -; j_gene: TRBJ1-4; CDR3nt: TGTGCCAGCAGCTTAGATCCCAGGGGTGCTAATGAAAAACTGTTTTTT; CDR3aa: CASSLDPRGANEKLFF
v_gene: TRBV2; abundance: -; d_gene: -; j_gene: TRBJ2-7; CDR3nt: TGTGCCAGCAAGACAGATCACTCCTACGAGCAGTACTTC; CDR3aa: CASKTDHSYEQYF
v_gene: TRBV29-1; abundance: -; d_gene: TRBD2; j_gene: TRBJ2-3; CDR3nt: TGCAGCGTTGTGGGACTAGCAGGCTCAGATACGCAGTATTTT; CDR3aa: CSVVGLAGSDTQYF
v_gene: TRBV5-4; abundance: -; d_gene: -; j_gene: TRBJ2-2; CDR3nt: TGTGCCAGCAGCCCTTACACCGGGGAGCTGTTTTTT; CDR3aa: CASSPYTGELFF
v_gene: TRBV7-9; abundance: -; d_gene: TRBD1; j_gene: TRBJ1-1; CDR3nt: TGTGCCAGCAACCCCTCCGGAGGGGGCGAAGCTTTCTTT; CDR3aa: CASNPSGGGEAFF
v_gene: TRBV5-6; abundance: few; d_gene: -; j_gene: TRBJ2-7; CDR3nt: TGTGCCAGCAGCCCGACAGGAAACTACGAGCAGTACTTC; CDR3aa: CASSPTGNYEQYF
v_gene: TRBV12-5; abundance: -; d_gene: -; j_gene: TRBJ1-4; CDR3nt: TGTGCTAGTGGCCGCACAGGGTTGATTAATGAAAAACTGTTTTTT; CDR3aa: CASGRTGLINEKLFF
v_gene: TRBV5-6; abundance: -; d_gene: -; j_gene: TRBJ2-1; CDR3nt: TGTGCCAGCAGCCTGGGGGTCGGGGATTTAACCTACAATGAGCAGTTCTTC; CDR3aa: CASSLGVGDLTYNEQFF
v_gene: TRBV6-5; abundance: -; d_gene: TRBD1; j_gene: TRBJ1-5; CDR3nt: TGTGCCAGCAGGGCGGGGACAGGGGGCAATCAGCCCCAGCATTTT; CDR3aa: CASRAGTGGNQPQHF
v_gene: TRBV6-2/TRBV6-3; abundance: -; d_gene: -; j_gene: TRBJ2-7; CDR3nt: TGTGCCAGCAGTCGTCCGGGACAAGGATCCTACGAGCAGTACTTC; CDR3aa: CASSRPGQGSYEQYF
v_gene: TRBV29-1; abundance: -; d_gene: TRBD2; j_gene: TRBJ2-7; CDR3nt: TGCAGCGCCTCCGACCCGGGAGGGAGCTCCTACGAGCAGTACTTC; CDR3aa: CSASDPGGSSYEQYF
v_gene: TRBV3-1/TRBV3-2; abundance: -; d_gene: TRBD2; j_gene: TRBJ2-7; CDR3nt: TGTGCCAGCAGCCCCCTACTTGCGGGAGACAACGAGCGGTACTTC; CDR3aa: CASSPLLAGDNERYF
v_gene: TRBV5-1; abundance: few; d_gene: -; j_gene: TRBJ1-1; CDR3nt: TGCGCCAGCAGCTTGACAGGAGATATGAACACTGAAGCTTTCTTT; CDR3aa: CASSLTGDMNTEAFF
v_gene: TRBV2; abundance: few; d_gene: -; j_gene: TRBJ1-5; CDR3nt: TGTGCCAGCAGTGCCATGCGACACAACAATCAGCCCCAGCATTTT; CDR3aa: CASSAMRHNNQPQHF
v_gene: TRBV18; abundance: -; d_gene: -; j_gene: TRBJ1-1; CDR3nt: TGTGCCAGCTCACCGGGGGCGGACACTGAAGCTTTCTTT; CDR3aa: CASSPGADTEAFF